The rows below give T cell receptor beta chains drawn from one sample of a study of tumor-infiltrating lymphocytes in oesophageal squamous cell carcinoma. TCRdb re-analysed the PCR reads in MiXCR, keeping a single row per CDR3 protein. There are 9,500 to 15,000 distinct CDR3 sequences in the sample; less than 55% occur only once, and roughly two fifths lies in the top ten. Material for sequencing was esophageal tumor tissue. Source of these receptors: a female donor with esophageal squamous cell carcinoma. CDR3s leave out the opening cysteine and the closing phenylalanine or tryptophan. Each record gives: V gene, J gene, CDR3 protein.

>TRBV7-2|.
ASSPRVGAGAASYEQY
>TRBV7-3|TRBJ1-1
ASSRGQGGTEAF
>TRBV5-1|TRBJ2-1
ASSKSGGSYNEQF
>TRBV19|TRBJ2-2
ASSVLNTGELF
>TRBV7-9|TRBJ2-1
ASSRWTSGRYNEQF
>TRBV5-1|.
ASSYSATFGEQY
>TRBV4-1|TRBJ2-5
ASSQEGLAGLETQY
>TRBV7-6|TRBJ1-2
ASSLRSQGLNYGYT
>TRBV10-1|TRBJ2-1
ASSEAQGEHEQF
>TRBV6-1|.
ASSDWVETQY
>TRBV7-3|TRBJ2-6
ASSSRLSGANVLT
>TRBV7-2|.
ASSASRQLQETQY
>TRBV28|TRBJ2-5
ASSPLLKSQETQY
>TRBV7-6|TRBJ2-5
ASSLSRAEETQY
>TRBV6-1|TRBJ2-2
ASSYWAGNTGELF
>TRBV28|TRBJ1-5
ATRGVGQPQH
>TRBV7-2|TRBJ2-3
ASSTQTSADTQY
>TRBV24-1|TRBJ2-3
ATSDYFTDTQY
>TRBV28|.
ASSGTYEQY
>TRBV5-5|TRBJ2-7
ASSSVRTSYEQY
>TRBV12-3/TRBV12-4|TRBJ2-6
ASSFDVLT
>TRBV7-2|TRBJ2-7
ASSLGLAGGRYEQY
>TRBV7-2|TRBJ2-1
ASSFGTAEQF
>TRBV10-3|TRBJ1-4
ATGGGGDGEKLF
>TRBV7-2|.
ASSLQTGMDEQY
>TRBV6-4|TRBJ2-3
ASSQRADGDTQY
>TRBV18|TRBJ2-2
ASSPPDRPSVSNTGELF
>TRBV6-2/TRBV6-3|.
ASSGISSGGGNEQF
>TRBV12-3/TRBV12-4|TRBJ2-7
ASSLGQNAYEQY
>TRBV7-6|.
ASSLDRTDYSATQY
>TRBV10-3|TRBJ1-1
AISVTGKRNTEAF
>TRBV6-8|.
ASSSGGGARGYT
>TRBV6-6|TRBJ2-1
ASSSVTEYNEQF
>TRBV28|TRBJ2-6
ASGDRRGSGANVLT
>TRBV14|TRBJ2-7
ASTGQGNTEAL
>TRBV28|.
ASSLDYGGNYEQY
>TRBV28|.
ASSLMFEQY
>TRBV28|.
ASSIAITQVGFRGYT
>TRBV7-2|TRBJ2-5
ASSFNGGGRETQY